This TCR beta chain was sequenced for a study of cytomegalovirus exposure and HLA in healthy donors. Details on this clone: Its matching antigen is unknown.

Method: immunoSEQ multiplex PCR; TCRdb's copy keeps in-frame clones and lacks some. The top ten hold about 3% of the sample, which has 55,000 to 75,000 clones, around 90% seen once. The germline CDR1 and CDR2 sequences are LNHDA and SQIVND (reference sequence). The CDR3 length is 15 residues. Trimming shortened V by 6 bases and J by 6 bases, and 17 bases separated the two germline ends. General study results and limits: Listed as cytomegalovirus-associated were 150 to 200 TCR beta chains.

The chain couples TRBV19 to TRBJ2-2; possible D gene TRBD1, 5 bases. This receptor was taken from a man aged 18 to 29 in good health and CMV-seronegative. The sample taken for sequencing was PBMCs. The CDR3 nucleotides read TGTGCCAGTAGAGTTCCCAGGGTTCGAGCCGGGGAGCTGTTTTTT. Protein product: CASRVPRVRAGELFF. The complete variable domain, with remaining parts taken from reference TRBV19 and TRBJ2-2, reads DGGITQSPKYLFRKEGQNVTLSCEQNLNHDAMYWYRQDPGQGLRLIYYSQIVNDFQKGDIAEGYSVSREKKESFPLTVTSAQKNPTAFYLCASRVPRVRAGELFFGEGSRLTVL.